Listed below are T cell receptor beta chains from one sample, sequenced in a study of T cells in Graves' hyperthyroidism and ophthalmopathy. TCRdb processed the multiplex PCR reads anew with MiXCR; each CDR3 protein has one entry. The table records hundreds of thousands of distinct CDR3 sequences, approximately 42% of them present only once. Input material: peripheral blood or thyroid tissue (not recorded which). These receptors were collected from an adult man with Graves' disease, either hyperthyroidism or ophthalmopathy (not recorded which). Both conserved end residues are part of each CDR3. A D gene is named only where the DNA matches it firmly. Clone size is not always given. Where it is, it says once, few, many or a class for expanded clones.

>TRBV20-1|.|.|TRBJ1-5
CSAGAGNQPQHF
TGCAGTGCTGGAGCAGGGAATCAGCCCCAGCATTTT
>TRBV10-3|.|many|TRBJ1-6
CAISENGGSPLHF
TGTGCCATCAGTGAGAACGGTGGTTCACCCCTCCACTTT
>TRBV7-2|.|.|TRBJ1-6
CASSRQTAYNSPLHF
TGTGCCAGCAGCCGACAGACGGCCTATAATTCACCCCTCCACTTT
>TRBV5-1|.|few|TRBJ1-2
CASSRNDRFYGYTF
TGCGCCAGCAGCCGTAACGACAGATTCTATGGCTACACCTTC
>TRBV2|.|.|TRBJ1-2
CASLEDRQPHYGYTF
TGTGCCAGCCTGGAAGATCGGCAGCCCCACTATGGCTACACCTTC
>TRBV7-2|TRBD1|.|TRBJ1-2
CASSWTGTGYTF
TGTGCCAGCAGTTGGACAGGGACCGGCTACACCTTC
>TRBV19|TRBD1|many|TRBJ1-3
CAGQGWDTIYF
TGTGCCGGACAGGGATGGGACACCATATATTTT
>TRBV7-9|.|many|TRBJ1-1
CASSLQGYDTEAFF
TGTGCCAGCAGCTTACAAGGGTACGACACTGAAGCTTTCTTT
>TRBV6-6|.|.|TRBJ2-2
CASTWGANTGELFF
TGTGCCAGCACCTGGGGGGCAAACACCGGGGAGCTGTTTTTT
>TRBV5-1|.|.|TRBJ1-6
CTSSLDTGKNSPLHF
TGCACCAGCAGCTTGGATACAGGGAAGAATTCACCCCTCCACTTT
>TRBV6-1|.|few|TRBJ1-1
CASFQGGAEAFF
TGTGCCAGCTTCCAGGGAGGGGCTGAAGCTTTCTTT
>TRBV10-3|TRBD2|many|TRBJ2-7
CAISDLLAGEPSHF
TGTGCCATCAGTGACCTACTAGCGGGGGAGCCCTCCCACTTC
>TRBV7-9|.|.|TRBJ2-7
CASSQGTSSYEQYF
TGTGCCAGCAGCCAAGGAACGAGCTCCTACGAGCAGTACTTC